The clone carrying this T cell receptor (beta chain) was detected many times. Its antigen remains unidentified. CDR1 LGHNA and CDR2 YSLEER come from the germline V gene. Trimming took 0 bases from V and 10 from J, leaving 16 bases between them. This CDR3 has 16 residues. The sample comes from a study of CD8+CD57+ T cells in acquired aplastic anemia. At the level of the study: Sorted CD4+ and CD8+ cells yielded about 3 ug of DNA on average.

According to the study, genomic DNA was the template for TCR beta VDJ and CDR3 profiling. TCRdb called the reads again in MiXCR, with one record for every CDR3 protein. This table holds roughly 160,000 distinct CDR3 sequences, about two thirds found once. Sequencing involved patients with CD8+CD57+ cell expansion previously shown by flow cytometry. Prior therapy had not been administered to any patient at the time of blood sampling. Points from the study as a whole: The CD8+ Simpson's diversity of patients and controls was not significantly different. Both patients and controls carried the same twenty-nine CD8+ CDR3 sequences.

The origin of this receptor is a human donor with aplastic anemia. J is TRBJ1-6 and V is TRBV4-3; maybe TRBD1 (6 bases). The sequenced sample consisted of sorted CD4+, CD8+, or CD8+CD57+ T cells (not recorded which) from PBMCs. CDR3: CASSQDLGGEGSPLHF. CDR3 bases: TGCGCCAGCAGCCAAGATCTGGGGGGCGAGGGGTCACCCCTCCACTTT.